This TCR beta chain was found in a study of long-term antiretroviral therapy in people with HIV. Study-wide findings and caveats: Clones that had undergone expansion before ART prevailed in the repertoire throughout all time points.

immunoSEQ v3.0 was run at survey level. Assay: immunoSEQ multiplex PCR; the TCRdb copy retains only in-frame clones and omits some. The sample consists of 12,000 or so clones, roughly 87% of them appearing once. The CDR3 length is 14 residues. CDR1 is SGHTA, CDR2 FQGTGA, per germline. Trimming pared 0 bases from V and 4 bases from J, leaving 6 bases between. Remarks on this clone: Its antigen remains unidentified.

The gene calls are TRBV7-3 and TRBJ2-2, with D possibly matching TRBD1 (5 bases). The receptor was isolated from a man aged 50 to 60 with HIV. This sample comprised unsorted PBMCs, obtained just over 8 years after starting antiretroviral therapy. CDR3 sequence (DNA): TGTGCCAGCAGCTTAACAGGGGTCACCGGGGAGCTGTTTTTT. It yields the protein CASSLTGVTGELFF.